This entry describes one T cell receptor (beta chain). Its antigen is currently unknown. A junction end diverges from the germline sequence, so it may reflect a read error. CDR3 length equals 15 residues. Germline V gene data show CDR1 as SGHDN and CDR2 as FVKESK. This sample was included in a study of T cell responses to AZD1222 COVID-19 vaccine. TCRdb's table, derived via immunoSEQ multiplex PCR, lists solely in-frame clones and lacks some. The sample includes 250,000 to 300,000 clones, around 92% seen only once; the top ten take 0.55%. Study-wide results and limits: Clonal diversity may have been underestimated, and the donors were mostly white British, with more females than males.

Material: peripheral blood, obtained 28 days after the second AZD1222 dose. The clonotype originates from an adult who received the AZD1222 COVID-19 vaccine. V is TRBV14 and J is TRBJ1-1; D is unresolved. The DNA of the CDR3 is TGCGCCAGCAGCCTCCAGGACTGGTTGAACACTGAAGCTTTCTTT. Residues: CASSLQDWLNTEAFF. Full variable domain (missing parts from reference TRBV14 and TRBJ1-1): EAGVTQFPSHSVIEKGQTVTLRCDPISGHDNLYWYRRVMGKEIKFLLHFVKESKQDESGMPNNRFLAERTGGTYSTLKVQPAELEDSGVYFCASSLQDWLNTEAFFGQGTRLTVV.